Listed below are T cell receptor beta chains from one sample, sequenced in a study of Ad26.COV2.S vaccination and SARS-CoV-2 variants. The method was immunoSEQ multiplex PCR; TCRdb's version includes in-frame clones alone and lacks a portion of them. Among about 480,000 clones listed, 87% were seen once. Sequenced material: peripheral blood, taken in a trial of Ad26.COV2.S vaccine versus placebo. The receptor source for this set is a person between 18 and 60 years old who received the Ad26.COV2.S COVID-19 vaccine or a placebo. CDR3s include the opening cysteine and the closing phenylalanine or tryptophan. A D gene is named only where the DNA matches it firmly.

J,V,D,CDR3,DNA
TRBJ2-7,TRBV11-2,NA,CASSSVANTYEQYF,TGTGCCAGCAGCTCCGTAGCGAATACCTACGAGCAGTACTTC
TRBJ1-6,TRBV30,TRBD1,CAWTGGRDNSPLHF,TGTGCCTGGACAGGGGGGCGGGATAATTCACCCCTCCACTTT
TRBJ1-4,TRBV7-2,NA,CASSLAVNEKLFF,TGTGCCAGCAGCTTAGCCGTTAATGAAAAACTGTTTTTT
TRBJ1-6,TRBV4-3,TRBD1,CASSRTGQNSPLHF,TGCGCCAGCAGCAGGACGGGACAGAATTCACCCCTCCACTTT
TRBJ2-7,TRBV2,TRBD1,CASSGQGISYEQYF,TGTGCCAGCAGTGGACAGGGTATTTCCTACGAGCAGTACTTC
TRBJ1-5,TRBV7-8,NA,CASGGWDQPQHF,TGTGCCAGCGGGGGTTGGGATCAGCCCCAGCATTTT
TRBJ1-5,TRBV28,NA,CASSPTRRPQHF,TGTGCCAGCAGTCCCACCCGCCGGCCCCAGCATTTT
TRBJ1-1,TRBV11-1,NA,CASSLYQGFEGTEAFF,TGTGCCAGCAGCTTATATCAGGGTTTCGAGGGCACTGAAGCTTTCTTT
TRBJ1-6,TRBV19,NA,CASRSEGRESPLHF,TGTGCCAGTAGATCGGAGGGGCGTGAATCACCCCTCCACTTT
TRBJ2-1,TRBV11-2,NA,CASSHQVARYNEQFF,TGTGCCAGCAGCCACCAGGTAGCCAGGTACAATGAGCAGTTCTTC